This T cell receptor (beta chain) was retrieved from a study of blood T cells in healthy people across ages. This clonotype showed up many times. Using a J-beta primer mix together with a sample-barcoded 5' primer, a second PCR was run for roughly 7 to 12 cycles. Each sample yielded at least 2.5 million CDR3-containing paired-end reads. TCRdb re-called the 5' RACE reads through MiXCR, storing one row per CDR3 protein. The sample contains approximately 850,000 distinct CDR3 sequences, about 42% of which appear only once. In germline, CDR1 is SQVTM, CDR2 ANQGSEA. Trimming shortened V by 5 bases and J by 0 bases, and 8 bases separated the two germline ends. The CDR3 has 12 amino acids.

The origin of this receptor is a man aged 55 to 70 in good health. The chain joins TRBV29-1 to TRBJ2-7, with D perhaps TRBD1 (6 bases). The sequenced sample was blood. The CDR3 coding sequence is TGCAGCGTTTCAGGGGACTCCTACGAGCAGTACTTC. It translates to CSVSGDSYEQYF.